This TCR beta chain was found in a study of T cell responses to AZD1222 COVID-19 vaccine. Sequenced by immunoSEQ multiplex PCR; TCRdb stores in-frame clones only, minus some. The table lists approximately 180,000 clones, approximately 91% of them singletons. V gave up 4 bases and J gave up 1 base, with 15 bases separating them. Germline V gene sequence: CDR1 SGHVS, CDR2 FNYEAQ. CDR3 size: 16 residues. The source is an adult in good health. The rearrangement links TRBV7-6 to TRBJ2-3, with a tentative D call TRBD2 (6 bases). The specimen was peripheral blood, collected on day 0 of AZD1222 vaccination. The CDR3 DNA sequence: TGTGCCAGCAGCTCGACTCCTAGCGATCGCACAGATACGCAGTATTTT. It codes for CASSSTPSDRTDTQYF.